This TCR beta chain emerged from a study of post-analysis software for immune sequencing data. The wider study: Relapsing-remitting, secondary progressive and progressive-relapsing courses of multiple sclerosis were included. Study findings and constraints: About 5 TRBV segments (TRBV5-6, TRBV5-1 and TRBV20-1 among them) occurred more frequently in patients than in controls. Significantly lower normalized Chao1 diversity was seen in multiple sclerosis patients than in controls.

Trimming left V 0 bases short and J 4 bases short, with 13 bases between. The length of the CDR3 is 15 residues. Germline CDR1 reads ENHRY; CDR2 reads SYGVKD. Remarks on this clonotype: Its specificity is not known.

Built from TCR beta cDNA, the libraries had unique molecular identifiers in them. T cells numbering roughly 1 to 10 million yielded roughly 0.5 million cDNA molecules. MiXCR was run by TCRdb on the PCR reads, yielding one entry per CDR3 protein. The sample gives 740,000 or so distinct CDR3 sequences, about 53% of which show up once; 4% to 5.5% is in the top ten. The material sequenced was blood. This sequence joins TRBV10-3 and TRBJ2-7, with D perhaps matching TRBD2 (5 bases). This clonotype was sampled from a girl aged 5-17 years with multiple sclerosis. The DNA for the CDR3 is TGTGCCATCAGTGAGTCGACGGGGAGAGCTTACGAGCAGTACTTC. It encodes CAISESTGRAYEQYF.